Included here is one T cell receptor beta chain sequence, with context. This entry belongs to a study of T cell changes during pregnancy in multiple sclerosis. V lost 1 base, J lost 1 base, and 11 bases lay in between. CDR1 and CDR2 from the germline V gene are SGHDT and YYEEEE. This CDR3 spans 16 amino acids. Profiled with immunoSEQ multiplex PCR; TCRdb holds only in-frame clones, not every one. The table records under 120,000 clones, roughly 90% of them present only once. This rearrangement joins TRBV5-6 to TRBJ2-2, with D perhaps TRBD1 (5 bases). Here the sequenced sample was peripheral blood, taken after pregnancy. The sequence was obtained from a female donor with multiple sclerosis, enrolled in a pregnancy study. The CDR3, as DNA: TGTGCCAGCAGCTTGCCTCATCAGGGGAACACCGGGGAGCTGTTTTTT. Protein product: CASSLPHQGNTGELFF. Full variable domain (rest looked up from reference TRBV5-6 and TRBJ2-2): DAGVTQSPTHLIKTRGQQVTLRCSPKSGHDTVSWYQQALGQGPQFIFQYYEEEERQRGNFPDRFSGHQFPNYSSELNVNALLLGDSALYLCASSLPHQGNTGELFFGEGSRLTVL.